The clone carrying this TCR beta chain has at least ten counts. Its matching antigen is unknown. The TCR beta libraries were generated through quantitative 5'-RACE incorporating molecular barcodes. In TCRdb, the 5' RACE reads were re-called with MiXCR into one record per CDR3 protein. Of under 250,000 distinct CDR3 sequences listed, approximately 8% are singletons. This sample is part of a study of CD8 T cells in ankylosing spondylitis. Study-wide results and caveats: One TCR beta motif, made up of seven to nine highly homologous variants, appeared characteristic of ankylosing spondylitis blood. Disease-linked clones were found to be CD8+ and relatively rare in peripheral blood.

Trimming cost V 1 base and J 0 bases, with 10 bases left between them. This CDR3 is 16 amino acids long. This receptor was identified in a female donor with ankylosing spondylitis or in good health (not recorded which). Sample: blood, either unsorted or a sorted T cell fraction (not recorded which). The chain carries TRBV12-3 or TRBV12-4 and TRBJ2-1; D is unresolved. As DNA, the CDR3 is TGTGCCAGCAGTTTAGAGGCTACCCGCTCCTACAATGAGCAGTTCTTC. As protein: CASSLEATRSYNEQFF.